This T cell receptor beta chain was retrieved from a study of long-term antiretroviral therapy in people with HIV (dated by TCRdb to 2021 to 2024). Regarding the research as a whole: Collection of the earliest samples took place about a decade ahead of the 2015 WHO recommendation for immediate ART, at a time when ART was typically delayed until CD4 counts fell. This retrospective serial study examined whether starting ART and sustained HIV suppression were associated with changes in the composition and diversity of the TRB repertoire in peripheral blood. A total of about 200 cryopreserved PBMC samples were contributed to the cohort by 30 adults with confirmed HIV infection, with samples collected serially over a mean of 6 years (range 1-12). Among the approximately 32 participants with HIV, approximately 10 were female. No cross-contamination during QIAcube processing was shown when test extractions of a monoclonal T-cell line were performed alongside about 30 polyclonal samples. Study-wide findings and limitations: Because PBMC availability was limited, only the TCR beta chain was sequenced, with no alpha chain pairing. Because cell numbers in pre-ART samples were limited, unsorted PBMC were profiled instead of sorted CD4+ and CD8+ T cells. The repertoire was dominated across all time points by expanded TRB clones identified before ART initiation, although this dominance was seen to fluctuate and to decrease in many PLHIV after ART. The samples span the years 2004 to 2017, and the ART regimens used at that time may not be as effective as current regimens. Narrower CDR3 length ranges were observed in HIV repertoires than in controls, and an antigen-experienced repertoire with only a slight naive shift after ART was suggested by the network structure. Starting ART was linked to a significant rise in TRB diversity, yet even with long-term ART the diversity remained significantly lower than in transplant donor controls. Inferences about post-ART repertoire changes are limited because no data were available on ART adherence, viral resistance or therapy changes.

Sequencing of the TRB variable region was done with the immunoSEQ hsTCRB v3.0 assay at survey level resolution. The target sequencing depth for TRB was about 35,000-50,000 T-cell genomes per sample. An Illumina MiSeq with a v3 150-cycle kit was used to sequence the pooled TRB libraries. On the study's bioinformatics: Analysis of repertoires was carried out in R inside a reproducible Nextflow workflow spanning QC, data transformation and analysis. LymphoSeq2, an R package for exploring AIRR-Seq data, was used to implement the custom analyses. A handful of samples yielding fewer than 5000 total TRB sequences were excluded, leaving more than 150 analyzed HIV repertoires. Of the 188 retained HIV repertoires, over 55 were collected before and roughly 130 after ART initiation. Repertoires were downsampled to 5000 TRB nucleotide sequences, with summary statistics averaged over 100 downsampling iterations. Only TRB sequences with CDR3 regions of at least seven amino acids were retained for analysis. Diversity was assessed using a clonality score derived from Shannon entropy and using the Gini coefficient. In the repertoire networks, any two of the top 5000 CDR3 amino acid sequences were connected whenever the two sequences differed by an edit distance of one. For TRB CDR3 amino acid sequences, GLIPH2 was used to predict antigen specificity groups and MHC restriction. To flag known CMV, EBV, HIV or tissue antigen associations, CDR3 amino acid sequences were matched against VDJdb and McPAS-TCR. Pre-ART, post-ART and control groups were compared with Wilcoxon signed-rank tests and Holm-Bonferroni correction. Entries here come from immuneACCESS through TCRdb and include only in-frame sequences with V and J called. Some clones fail to appear in such tables; in the studies checked, an unresolved V gene covers under half of the shortfall, and the cause of the remainder is unknown. The DNA gave D and trimming, while V, J and clone size come from that table. The sample profile shows tens of thousands of clones; about four fifths of them were found once. The top ten clonotypes cover around 13% of the sample.

V gives up 3 bases and J gives up 3 bases, and the segment between their germline ends measures 6 bases. The CDR3 has 14 amino acids, counting the end cysteine and phenylalanine. Kept here is only the CDR3 DNA, which spans 42 bases and is read in frame from base 1. CDR1 is given as SEHNR and CDR2 as FQNEAQ, both from the germline V gene (reference sequence). Inclusion was restricted to participants for whom at least one PBMC sample before ART initiation and at least two post-ART samples were available. All participants with HIV were treated in the United States of America. Cryopreserved samples of 1-10 million PBMC were thawed and washed before DNA extraction. At the time of the earliest PBMC sample for each participant with HIV, ages ranged from roughly 23 to 55 years. Each participant contributed PBMC samples from 1-4 timepoints before ART initiation and 2-8 timepoints after ART initiation, with a median of 7 samples. Serial HIV viral load, CD4+ T-cell count, ART history and demographic data were obtained for every participant. Genomic DNA was extracted from unsorted PBMC with a Qiagen kit on a QIAcube, with processing performed in batches of 12 samples.

Of note for this clone: Its cognate antigen has yet to be identified. Base qualities are not at hand, and no much larger clone is one base apart.

The chain is made from TRBV7-9 and TRBJ1-6; the D gene cannot be named for sure. The receptor's source is a young man with HIV. Sequencing used unsorted PBMCs, obtained 0.3 years after starting antiretroviral therapy. The nucleotide sequence is TGTGCCAGCAGCTTCGGGAACTATAATTCACCCCTCCACTTT. Translated, it gives CASSFGNYNSPLHF.